This T cell receptor beta chain stems from a study of blood T cell repertoires in COVID-19. About the research overall: Samples of COVID-19 (acute and convalescent) were obtained from the United States, Italy and Spain. In each case, the material was cDNA or gDNA derived from T cells, B-cell-depleted T cells, or PBMCs.

In the authors' workflow: How many nucleated cells were present was estimated from reference gene primer amplification. TCRdb's copy holds only in-frame clones and misses some; the assay was immunoSEQ multiplex PCR. V, J and clone size were drawn from that table, and D and trimming were deduced from the DNA. The sample yields approximately 40,000 clones, around nine tenths seen once. This CDR3 contains 17 residues. Germline values: CDR1 SEHNR, CDR2 FQNEAQ (reference sequence). The V gene end was trimmed by 3 bases and the J gene end by 0 bases; junction bases not matched to a gene: 9. Sequences were obtained from peripheral blood. This chain connects TRBV7-9 to TRBJ2-7, with 9 nucleotides matching TRBD2. The receptor's source is a human donor in a cohort sampled during active COVID-19. The CDR3 loop reads CASSFASGGPLSYEQYF. CDR3 sequence (DNA): TGTGCCAGCAGCTTCGCCAGCGGGGGGCCCCTCTCCTACGAGCAGTACTTC.